Described below is a single T cell receptor beta chain sequence and its context. Antigen unknown. Only in-frame clones appear in the TCRdb table, and some are missing; sequencing was by immunoSEQ multiplex PCR. Seen here are 55,000 to 60,000 clones, around 90% observed once, and the top ten hold 10%. The data belong to a study of PD-1 blockade in classical Hodgkin lymphoma. Study results and caveats: Repertoire differences lack defined causes, possibly disease activity or prior therapy. Diversity in CD4+ TCRs, unlike that measured in CD8+ TCRs, had risen significantly by C4D1. TCR diversity at baseline was reported to be reduced in newly diagnosed patients relative to healthy donors.

Brentuximab vedotin exposure varied, and every patient relapsed after autologous stem cell transplantation. This receptor was taken from a human donor with classical Hodgkin lymphoma. The sequencing here drew on peripheral blood mononuclear cells (PBMCs), taken before the second cycle of nivolumab.

Here the CDR3 reads CASSGGGGTDTQYF. CDR3 nucleotides: TGTGCCAGCAGCGGCGGGGGCGGCACAGATACGCAGTATTTT. V and J are TRBV7-6 and TRBJ2-3, with a possible D match to TRBD2 (7 bases). The V end lost 5 bases, the J end lost 1 base, and 10 bases lay between the germline ends. Germline CDR1 is SGHVS and CDR2 is FNYEAQ. This CDR3 is built from 14 residues.